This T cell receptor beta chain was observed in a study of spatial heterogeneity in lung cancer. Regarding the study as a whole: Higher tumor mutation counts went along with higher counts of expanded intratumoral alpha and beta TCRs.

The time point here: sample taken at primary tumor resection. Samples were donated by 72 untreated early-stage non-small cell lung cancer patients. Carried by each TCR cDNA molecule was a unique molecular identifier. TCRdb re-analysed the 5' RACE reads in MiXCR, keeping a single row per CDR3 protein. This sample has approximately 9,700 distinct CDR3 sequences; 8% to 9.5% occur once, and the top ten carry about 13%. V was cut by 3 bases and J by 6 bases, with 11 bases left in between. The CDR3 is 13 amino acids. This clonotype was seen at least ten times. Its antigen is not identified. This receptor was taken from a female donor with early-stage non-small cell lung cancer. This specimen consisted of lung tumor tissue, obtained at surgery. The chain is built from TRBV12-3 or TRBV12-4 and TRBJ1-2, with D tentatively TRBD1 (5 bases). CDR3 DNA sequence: TGTGCCAGCAGTTTGTGGCAGGGAGATGGCTACACCTTC. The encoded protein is CASSLWQGDGYTF.